The clone carrying this T cell receptor (beta chain) was counted ten times or more. Antigen: not known. TCRdb ran MiXCR on the reads and lists one entry per CDR3 protein. The sample shows fewer than 200,000 distinct CDR3 sequences, about 21% of them seen only once. V gave up 6 bases and J gave up 5 bases, with 13 bases separating them. This CDR3 is 13 amino acids long. This specimen comes from a study of T cell repertoires in cytomegalovirus infection. Study-level background: Public signatures in TCR beta pointed to CMV infection and matching HLA type.

General study results and limits: Cumulative frequency of public TCR beta families picked out carriers of CMV plus the relevant HLA. CMV-specific TCR beta clonotypes restricted by HLA-C dominated the ex vivo response.

The clonotype comes from a human donor in good health (CMV status not recorded). Some clones in this sample may be carry-over from other donors' samples. The chain joins TRBV12-3 or TRBV12-4 to TRBJ2-5, with a possible D match to TRBD2 (6 bases). Sequenced input: PBMCs. For the CDR3, the DNA is TGTGCCAGCAGCCGGGAGAAGTCGGAGACCCAGTACTTC. It specifies CASSREKSETQYF.